This entry is about one T cell receptor beta chain. The CDR3 loop spans 15 amino acids. Germline values: CDR1 SGHAT, CDR2 FQNNGV. Trimming stripped 2 bases from V and 4 bases from J, with 11 bases between. This record belongs to a study of glioma-infiltrating T cells after dendritic cell vaccination. Using immunoSEQ multiplex PCR, the repertoire was profiled, and TCRdb retains in-frame clones only, with some absent. This sample carries approximately 82,000 clones, about 90% of them seen once, and the ten largest clones take about 3.2%. The TCR originated in a human donor with glioblastoma. The rearrangement joins TRBV11-2 to TRBJ1-4; D may be TRBD1 (5 bases). The sample here was blood, taken before dendritic cell vaccination. The CDR3 loop is CASSLRSGHNEKLFF. Written as DNA, the CDR3 is TGTGCCAGCAGCTTAAGATCCGGACATAATGAAAAACTGTTTTTT.